This T cell receptor beta chain was sequenced for a study of T cells in severe cutaneous drug reactions (dated by TCRdb to the late 2010s). Background on the whole study: Between about 2011 and 2018, patients were recruited from Taiwan, Thailand and a European registry network. Enrollment was limited to patients whose SJS/TEN or DRESS diagnosis was probable or definite according to RegiSCAR criteria. The Naranjo algorithm and the ALDEN drug causality algorithm were used to assign the culprit drug. Blister fluids/cells, PBMC and other biological samples were taken from patients in the acute stage or the recovery stage. Single-cell sequencing, quantitative PCR validation, functional assays and transgenic mouse experiments were combined with bulk TCR sequencing. Libraries used iRepertoire multiplex PCR; authors cited a comparison showing similar capture of abundant clonotypes across iRepertoire and 5' RACE methods with or without UMI.

The CDR3 has 14 amino acids, counting the end cysteine and phenylalanine. Only the protein sequence is given. From the germline V gene, CDR1 is MNHEY and CDR2 is SVGEGT. What the work shows at the level of the full study, not this receptor alone: The authors noted that whether the public TCR generalizes to SJS/TEN caused by other drugs still needs further study. CBZ-SJS/TEN patients showed strongly increased TRBV12-4 usage, with averages of approximately 32% in blister cells and about 5% in PBMC. A public TCRbeta CDR3 was found in all seven CBZ-SJS/TEN blister samples (mean about 14%) but was undetectable or scarce in tolerant-control and healthy-donor PBMC.

By frequency, this clonotype is large (0.1 to 1%), with no count recorded. What antigen it recognizes has not been identified. The donors whose samples were sequenced had carbamazepine-induced Stevens-Johnson syndrome or toxic epidermal necrolysis (CBZ-SJS/TEN). The peripheral blood repertoires were obtained from CBZ-SJS/TEN patients of Han Chinese origin (roughly 5) and European origin (six). Patients with drug-induced severe cutaneous adverse reactions had T cell receptor repertoires profiled by next-generation sequencing to look for drug-specific clonotypes. The RNA was isolated from either blister cells of skin lesions or peripheral blood mononuclear cells. Library preparation used the iRepertoire multiplex PCR system with TCR subtype-specific primers for both bulk and single-cell sequencing. Bulk TCR beta libraries were generated by multiplex PCR with primers targeting V, D and J gene regions. Bulk TCR library preparation used roughly 100-550 ng of RNA per sample as input. An Illumina MiSeq was used to sequence bulk TCR beta amplicons. The paper's data handling went like this. Quality control steps removed sample misassignments and low-quality sequencing reads. The amino acids lying between the V-gene Y[YFLI]C motif and the J-segment [FW]GXGT motif were defined as CDR3. The IMGT database was followed for TRBV and TRBJ gene assignments and CDR3 clonotypes. TRBV expression in each sample was normalized to the mean of the same gene in PBMC from 35 to 50 healthy donors. TCRdb reprocessed the public reads and reports one entry per CDR3 protein sequence, without DNA. The authors' filters were not applied to this entry. The sample table gives 1,500 to 2,000 distinct CDR3 sequences. The ten largest clones add up to about 14% of the sample.

The sequenced sample was PBMCs. Rearrangement joined TRBV6-2 or TRBV6-3 to TRBJ2-7; TCRdb selects TRBD1, and the lack of DNA leaves this call unchecked. The TCR comes from a human donor with Stevens-Johnson syndrome, a severe cutaneous drug reaction. The CDR3 region: CASGTPGAAYEQYF.